The TCR beta chain under discussion was sequenced for a study of OX40 agonist ivuxolimab in advanced cancers. Study results and caveats: The work left the antigen specificity of expanded peripheral T cells undetermined.

Concerning this clone: Its antigen is unknown.

TCRdb's table, derived via immunoSEQ multiplex PCR, lists solely in-frame clones and lacks some. The table has tens of thousands of clones, 79% seen once. The clonotype was recovered from an adult with an advanced solid tumor such as melanoma, head and neck, liver or kidney cancer. The input for sequencing was CD4+ or CD8+ T cells sorted from blood, taken in a trial of the OX40 agonist ivuxolimab.

The DNA of the CDR3 is TGCGCCAGCAGCTCCTACATCACAGCTACCACTGAAGCTTTCTTT. This codes for CASSSYITATTEAFF. This chain connects TRBV5-1 to TRBJ1-1; D is ambiguous. V lost 3 bases and J 4 bases, leaving 16 bases between the germline ends. In germline, CDR1 is SGHRS, CDR2 YFSETQ. The CDR3 consists of 15 residues.